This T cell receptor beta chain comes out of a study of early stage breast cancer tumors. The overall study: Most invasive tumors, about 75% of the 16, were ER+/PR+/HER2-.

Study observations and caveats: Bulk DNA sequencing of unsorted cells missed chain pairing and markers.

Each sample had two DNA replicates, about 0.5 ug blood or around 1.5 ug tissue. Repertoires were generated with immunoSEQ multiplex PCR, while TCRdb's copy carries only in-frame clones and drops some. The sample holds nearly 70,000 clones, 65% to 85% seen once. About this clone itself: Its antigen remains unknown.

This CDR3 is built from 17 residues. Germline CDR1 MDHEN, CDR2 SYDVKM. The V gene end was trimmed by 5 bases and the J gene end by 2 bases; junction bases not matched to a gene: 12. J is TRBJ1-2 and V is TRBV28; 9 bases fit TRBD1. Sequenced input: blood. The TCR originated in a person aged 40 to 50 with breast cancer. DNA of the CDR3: TGTGCCAGCAGTCCCCACCGGGACAGGGAAGGAAACTATGGCTACACCTTC. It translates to CASSPHRDREGNYGYTF.